The present TCR beta chain was sequenced within a study of cytomegalovirus exposure and HLA in healthy donors. To note about this clone: What it binds is not known.

The V end lost 5 bases, the J end lost 5 bases, and 23 bases lay between the germline ends. The CDR3 length is 17 residues. The germline V gene has CDR1 SGDLS and CDR2 YYNGEE. Use of 60 Vbeta and 13 Jbeta primers characterized the PCR. The repertoire was sequenced with immunoSEQ multiplex PCR; TCRdb's copy has only in-frame clones and lacks some. The sample lists about 170,000 clones, about 59% seen once, with just under 3% in the top ten. Points from the study as a whole: Among the CMV-associated chains, three were confirmed in vitro as specific for CMV antigens.

This chain links TRBV9 with TRBJ2-1, with D perhaps TRBD2 (6 bases). Source material: PBMCs. The receptor was isolated from a man between 35 and 55 years old in good health and CMV-seronegative. CDR3 protein: CASSAPSAGTGNNEQFF. CDR3 nucleotides: TGTGCCAGCAGTGCACCTTCCGCCGGGACTGGCAACAATGAGCAGTTCTTC. Combining the CDR3 with reference TRBV9 and TRBJ2-1 gives the whole variable domain DSGVTQTPKHLITATGQRVTLRCSPRSGDLSVYWYQQSLDQGLQFLIQYYNGEERAKGNILERFSAQQFPDLHSELNLSSLELGDSALYFCASSAPSAGTGNNEQFFGPGTRLTVL.